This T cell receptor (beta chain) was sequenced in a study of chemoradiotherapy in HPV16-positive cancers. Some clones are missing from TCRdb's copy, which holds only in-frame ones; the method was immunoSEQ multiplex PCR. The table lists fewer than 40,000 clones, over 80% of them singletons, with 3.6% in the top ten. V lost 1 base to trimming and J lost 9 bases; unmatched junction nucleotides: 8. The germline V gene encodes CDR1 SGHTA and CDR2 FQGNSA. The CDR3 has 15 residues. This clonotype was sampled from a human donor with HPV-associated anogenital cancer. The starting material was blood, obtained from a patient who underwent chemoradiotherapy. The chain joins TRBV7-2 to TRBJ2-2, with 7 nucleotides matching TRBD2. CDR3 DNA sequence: TGTGCCAGCAGCTTAGGGACTAGAGAGACCCGGGAGCTGTTTTTT. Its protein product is CASSLGTRETRELFF.